This entry describes one T cell receptor beta chain. Its target is unknown. Combining a sample-barcoded 5' primer with a J-beta primer mix, a second PCR ran for 7 to 11 cycles. Every single cDNA molecule received a tag from a template-switch adaptor with 12 random nucleotides. TCRdb ran MiXCR on the 5' RACE reads and lists one entry per CDR3 protein. This sample has roughly 1.7 million distinct CDR3 sequences, with around 36% found just once. The CDR3 contains 15 residues. V lost 7 bases to trimming and J lost 5 bases, with 18 bases between them. Germline CDR1 SGHTA, CDR2 FQGTGA. The data were taken from a study of blood T cells in healthy people across ages. Study-wide results and limits: It was held that diversity estimates obtained from one million T cells represented underestimates.

Caucasian, healthy and from Russia, the donors were aged between about 6 and 90. The TCR comes from a woman in her 30s in good health. Sample: blood. The J gene is TRBJ2-1, the V gene TRBV7-3; D may be TRBD2 (5 bases). The CDR3 protein is CASNRTGLKDNEQFF. The DNA for the CDR3 is TGTGCCAGCAACCGCACGGGGTTAAAAGACAATGAGCAGTTCTTC.